These T cell receptor beta chains were read from a single sample in a study of T cell repertoires in cytomegalovirus infection. For these TCRs, the target antigens are not known. TCRdb re-called the reads through MiXCR, storing one row per CDR3 protein. The sample lists fewer than 350,000 distinct CDR3 sequences, about 28% occurring once. The sample in question was cultured PBMCs, obtained from culture after CMV antigen stimulation. These receptors were taken from a human donor in good health (CMV status not recorded). Some clones in this sample may be carry-over from other donors' samples. The CDR3 runs from the conserved cysteine through the conserved F or W. D genes are given only for firm matches. Not all rows give a size; the values are once, few, many and, for expanded clones, a class.

15	NA	NA	TRBV11-3	TRBJ2-3	CASSQGSARTDTQYF	TGTGCCAGCAGCCAGGGGTCTGCCCGCACAGATACGCAGTATTTT
16	NA	NA	TRBV6-1	TRBJ1-4	CASSPLQAGGDEKLFF	TGTGCCAGCAGTCCCTTGCAGGCCGGCGGGGATGAAAAACTGTTTTTT
12	NA	NA	TRBV20-1	TRBJ1-4	CSASVAREKLFF	TGCAGTGCTAGTGTCGCACGGGAAAAACTGTTTTTT
14	TRBD2	few	TRBV7-8	TRBJ2-1	CASSLESAGDEQFF	TGTGCCAGCAGCTTAGAGTCAGCGGGGGACGAGCAGTTCTTC
18	NA	NA	TRBV6-5	TRBJ1-4	CASSRTGPASSTNEKLFF	TGTGCCAGCAGTCGAACAGGGCCGGCGTCCTCAACTAATGAAAAACTGTTTTTT
15	NA	NA	TRBV7-8	TRBJ2-7	CASSLAQGPYYEQYF	TGTGCCAGCAGCTTAGCGCAGGGGCCCTACTACGAGCAGTACTTC
13	NA	NA	TRBV6-5	TRBJ1-1	CASSRQLNTEAFF	TGTGCCAGCAGCAGACAGTTGAACACTGAAGCTTTCTTT
15	NA	NA	TRBV7-3	TRBJ2-5	CASSFNQGPQETQYF	TGTGCCAGCAGCTTTAATCAGGGCCCCCAAGAGACCCAGTACTTC
14	TRBD1	few	TRBV12-3/TRBV12-4	TRBJ1-3	CASTRDRAGNTIYF	TGTGCCAGCACCCGGGACAGGGCTGGAAACACCATATATTTT
14	NA	few	TRBV7-2	TRBJ2-2	CASSLFLSAGELFF	TGTGCCAGCAGCTTATTTCTGAGCGCCGGGGAGCTGTTTTTT
14	NA	few	TRBV2	TRBJ2-2	CASTGGLNTGELFF	TGTGCCAGTACGGGCGGTCTCAACACCGGGGAGCTGTTTTTT
14	NA	few	TRBV5-8	TRBJ2-3	CASTPEGATDTQYF	TGTGCCAGCACTCCTGAGGGCGCGACAGATACGCAGTATTTT
14	NA	NA	TRBV5-5	TRBJ1-4	CASSQAGSYEKLFF	TGTGCCAGCAGCCAGGCAGGGTCTTACGAAAAACTGTTTTTT
13	NA	NA	TRBV7-8	TRBJ1-3	CASGLREKNTIYF	TGTGCCAGCGGATTAAGGGAGAAAAACACCATATATTTT
16	TRBD2	few	TRBV7-8	TRBJ2-3	CASSSLAGASTDTQYF	TGTGCCAGCAGCTCACTAGCGGGAGCATCCACAGATACGCAGTATTTT
13	TRBD2	NA	TRBV7-2	TRBJ2-3	CASSPSGSGTQYF	TGTGCCAGCAGCCCTAGCGGGAGCGGTACGCAGTATTTT
15	NA	few	TRBV11-2	TRBJ2-3	CASSLTGASTDTQYF	TGTGCCAGCAGCTTAACCGGGGCTAGCACAGATACGCAGTATTTT
11	NA	few	TRBV12-3/TRBV12-4	TRBJ1-3	CASSSVQGTSF	TGTGCCAGCAGTTCAGTACAGGGAACTAGTTTT
18	NA	few	TRBV18	TRBJ2-5	CASSPTRTGTAAGSSQYF	TGTGCCAGCTCACCGACCCGTACCGGGACAGCGGCGGGGTCTTCCCAGTACTTC
13	NA	NA	TRBV7-8	TRBJ2-1	CASSSSQGDEQFF	TGTGCCAGCAGCTCGTCACAGGGCGATGAGCAGTTCTTC
14	TRBD1	NA	TRBV6-5	TRBJ2-7	CASSSWDRYYEQYF	TGTGCCAGCAGTTCCTGGGACAGGTACTACGAGCAGTACTTC
14	NA	NA	TRBV2	TRBJ1-3	CASSDKPLGNTIYF	TGTGCCAGCAGTGACAAGCCCCTTGGAAACACCATATATTTT
14	NA	few	TRBV5-1	TRBJ1-1	CASSFGGTNTEAFF	TGCGCCAGCAGCTTCGGGGGAACGAACACTGAAGCTTTCTTT
14	NA	many	TRBV7-2	TRBJ2-1	CASSFSAGRDEQFF	TGTGCCAGCAGCTTCTCGGCAGGGAGAGATGAGCAGTTCTTC
13	NA	NA	TRBV7-2	TRBJ1-1	CASSFGQKAEAFF	TGTGCCAGCAGCTTCGGACAGAAGGCTGAAGCTTTCTTT
18	TRBD2	few	TRBV28	TRBJ2-6	CASTPASGRAAGANVLTF	TGTGCCAGCACACCCGCTAGCGGGAGGGCCGCTGGGGCCAACGTCCTGACTTTC
14	NA	many	TRBV13	TRBJ1-3	CASSLGPSGNTIYF	TGTGCCAGCAGCTTAGGACCCTCTGGAAACACCATATATTTT
12	NA	few	TRBV20-1	TRBJ1-6	CSAREGISPLHF	TGCAGTGCTAGGGAGGGGATTTCACCCCTCCACTTT
17	TRBD2	many	TRBV20-1	TRBJ2-1	CSAPPPTSGRWYNEQFF	TGCAGTGCCCCACCCCCCACTAGCGGGAGGTGGTACAATGAGCAGTTCTTC
16	TRBD1	NA	TRBV12-5	TRBJ1-2	CASGSFIDRGNYGYTF	TGTGCTAGTGGTTCATTCATTGACAGGGGCAACTATGGCTACACCTTC
17	NA	NA	TRBV27	TRBJ2-3	CASSPTGAGRGTDTQYF	TGTGCCAGCAGTCCGACGGGAGCGGGAAGGGGGACAGATACGCAGTATTTT
14	TRBD1	NA	TRBV7-8	TRBJ1-2	CASSYRDRGRGYTF	TGTGCCAGCAGCTACCGGGACAGGGGGCGAGGCTACACCTTC
15	NA	NA	TRBV27	TRBJ1-2	CASSLGGRAAYGYTF	TGTGCCAGCAGTTTAGGGGGCAGGGCGGCCTATGGCTACACCTTC
15	TRBD2	NA	TRBV20-1	TRBJ2-1	CSANRLAGAYNEQFF	TGCAGTGCTAATAGACTAGCGGGGGCCTACAATGAGCAGTTCTTC
13	NA	few	TRBV7-9	TRBJ1-1	CASSSSPGTEAFF	TGTGCCAGCAGCTCTAGTCCAGGGACTGAAGCTTTCTTT
12	NA	NA	TRBV28	TRBJ1-1	CASSPGQLEAFF	TGTGCCAGCAGTCCCGGACAGCTTGAAGCTTTCTTT
18	TRBD2	NA	TRBV6-6	TRBJ2-1	CASSYSPATSGSYNEQFF	TGTGCCAGCAGTTACTCCCCCGCGACTAGCGGGAGCTACAATGAGCAGTTCTTC
17	TRBD2	NA	TRBV4-2	TRBJ2-3	CASSQEVLFLAGDTQYF	TGTGCCAGCAGCCAAGAGGTTTTGTTCCTAGCGGGGGATACGCAGTATTTT
14	TRBD2	NA	TRBV30	TRBJ2-1	CAWELAGGGNEQFF	TGTGCCTGGGAGCTAGCGGGAGGAGGCAATGAGCAGTTCTTC
15	TRBD1	NA	TRBV27	TRBJ2-7	CASSLKPGTVYEQYF	TGTGCCAGCAGTCTTAAACCCGGGACAGTCTACGAGCAGTACTTC
13	NA	NA	TRBV12-3/TRBV12-4	TRBJ1-2	CASSLDGGGGYTF	TGTGCCAGCAGTCTCGACGGGGGGGGGGGCTACACCTTC
13	NA	few	TRBV7-9	TRBJ1-2	CASSSGQHYGYTF	TGTGCCAGCAGCTCTGGACAGCACTATGGCTACACCTTC
15	TRBD1	NA	TRBV5-6	TRBJ1-1	CASSAGTGMNTEAFF	TGTGCCAGCAGCGCCGGGACAGGGATGAACACTGAAGCTTTCTTT
14	TRBD1	many	TRBV28	TRBJ1-5	CASSFDRGNQPQHF	TGTGCCAGCAGCTTCGACAGGGGGAATCAGCCCCAGCATTTT
15	NA	few	TRBV9	TRBJ1-6	CASSVDSDSYSPLHF	TGTGCCAGCAGCGTAGATTCGGACAGTTATTCACCCCTCCACTTT
13	NA	few	TRBV7-4	TRBJ2-4	CATRGLAKNIQYF	TGTGCCACCCGGGGGTTAGCCAAAAACATTCAGTACTTC
17	TRBD2	NA	TRBV19	TRBJ2-3	CASSHPGLAEGSDTQYF	TGTGCCAGTAGTCACCCAGGACTAGCGGAGGGATCAGATACGCAGTATTTT
16	TRBD2	NA	TRBV19	TRBJ2-5	CASSIEASGRAETQYF	TGTGCCAGTAGTATAGAGGCTAGCGGGAGGGCGGAGACCCAGTACTTC
11	NA	many	TRBV2	TRBJ2-5	CASSGLETQYF	TGTGCCAGCAGTGGTTTAGAGACCCAGTACTTC
15	TRBD2	NA	TRBV19	TRBJ2-7	CASSMPGLAGQGQYF	TGTGCCAGTAGTATGCCGGGACTAGCGGGCCAAGGGCAGTACTTC